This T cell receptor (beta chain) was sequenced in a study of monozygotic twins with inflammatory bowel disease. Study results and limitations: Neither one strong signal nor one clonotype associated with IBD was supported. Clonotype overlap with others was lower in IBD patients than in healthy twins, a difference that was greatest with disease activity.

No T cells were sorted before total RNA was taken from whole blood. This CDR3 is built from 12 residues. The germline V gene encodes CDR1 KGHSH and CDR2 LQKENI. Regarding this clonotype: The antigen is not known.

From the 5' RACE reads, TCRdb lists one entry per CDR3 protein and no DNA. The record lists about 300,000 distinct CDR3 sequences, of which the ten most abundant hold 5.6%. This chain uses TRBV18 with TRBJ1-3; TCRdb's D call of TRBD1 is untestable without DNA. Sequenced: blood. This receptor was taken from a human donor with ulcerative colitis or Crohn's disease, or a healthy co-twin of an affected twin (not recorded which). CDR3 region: CASSPDGGTIYF.